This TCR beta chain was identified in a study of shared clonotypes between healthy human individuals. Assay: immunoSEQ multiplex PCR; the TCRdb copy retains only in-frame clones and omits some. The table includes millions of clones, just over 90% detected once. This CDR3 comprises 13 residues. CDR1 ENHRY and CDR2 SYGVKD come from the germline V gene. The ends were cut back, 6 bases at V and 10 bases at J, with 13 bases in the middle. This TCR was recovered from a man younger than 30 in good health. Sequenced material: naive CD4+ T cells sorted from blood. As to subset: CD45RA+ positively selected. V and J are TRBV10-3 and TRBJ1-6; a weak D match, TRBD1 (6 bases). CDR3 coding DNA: TGTGCCATCAGAGCAGACAGGACGTCACCCCTCCACTTT. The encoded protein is CAIRADRTSPLHF.